The clone carrying this T cell receptor (beta chain) was detected once. The antigen remains unidentified. V gave up 4 bases and J gave up 0 bases, with 9 bases separating them. This CDR3 is built from 14 residues. The germline gives CDR1 SGHNT, CDR2 YYREEE (reference sequence). Treatment of the sample: some 20 received Ad26.COV2.S at low or high dose, single or two shots; roughly five received placebo; per-sample allocation not given. Sampling was performed 63 days after the first vaccine or placebo injection. The entry originates in a study of Ad26.COV2.S vaccination and SARS-CoV-2 variants. General study findings and limits: Reported findings describe substantial breadth in spike-specific CD8+ and CD4+ T cell responses following vaccination. Possible underestimation of total T cell responses by the TCR breadth and depth analyses was noted.

Profiling relied on immunoSEQ multiplex PCR, and the TCRdb table lists in-frame clones only, not all of them. This table holds roughly 390,000 clones, 80% to 90% found once. Sequencing used peripheral blood, obtained in a trial of Ad26.COV2.S vaccine versus placebo. V usage is TRBV5-4 and J usage is TRBJ2-3; tentative D call: TRBD1 (6 bases). The receptor was derived from a person aged 18-60 years who received the Ad26.COV2.S COVID-19 vaccine or a placebo. CDR3 DNA sequence: TGTGCCAGCAGCACGGACAGTAGCACAGATACGCAGTATTTT. This translates into CASSTDSSTDTQYF.